What follows are 26 T cell receptor beta chains derived from one specimen sequenced in a study of blood T cell repertoires in COVID-19 (dated by TCRdb to between 2020 and 2021). The method behind the library was the immunoSEQ multiplex PCR assay. In TCRdb, the immuneACCESS table is reduced to in-frame sequences with V and J assigned. These tables do not hold every clone; where another copy was compared, an unresolved V gene accounts for under half, and the others remain unexplained. The sample table contains 26,000 or so clones; only one count was recorded for more than 70% of them. 2% to 3% of the sample lies in the top ten. Input material: peripheral blood. The receptors stem from a human donor in a cohort sampled during active COVID-19.

This chain uses TRBV7-9 with TRBJ1-6; D gene ambiguous. Germline assignment: CDR1 SEHNR and CDR2 FQNEAQ (reference sequence). The CDR3 is 15 amino acids. Trimming shortened V by 6 bases and J by 8 bases, and 17 bases separated the two germline ends. CDR3: CASRDRSARDSPLHF. The CDR3 DNA is TGTGCCAGCAGGGACCGATCCGCGAGGGATTCACCCCTCCACTTT.

V usage is TRBV3-1 (or the pseudogene TRBV3-2) and J usage is TRBJ2-1, with 8 bases identical to TRBD2. V was pared by 3 bases and J by 0 bases, with 13 bases of the junction left unmatched. Looked up from germline, CDR1 is LGHDT and CDR2 is YNNKEL (reference sequence). The CDR3 spans 19 residues. Here the CDR3 DNA reads TGTGCCAGCAGCCAGACCGGGGGGGAGTTAATGGGCTCCTACAATGAGCAGTTCTTC. Translation: CASSQTGGELMGSYNEQFF.

This rearrangement joins TRBV6-2 or TRBV6-3 to TRBJ1-3; the D is unclear. The CDR3 runs to 15 residues. Per germline, CDR1 MNHEY and CDR2 SVGEGT. V was trimmed by 0 bases and J by 0 bases, leaving 6 bases between them. For the CDR3, the DNA is TGTGCCAGCAGTTACTCGACTGGCTCTGGAAACACCATATATTTT. Protein sequence: CASSYSTGSGNTIYF.

The rearrangement links TRBV3-1 (or the pseudogene TRBV3-2) to TRBJ1-1; TRBD1 aligns across 10 bases. Trimming removed 4 bases from V and 4 bases from J; junction bases left unmatched: 3. The CDR3 is 14 residues long. Germline lookup yields CDR1 LGHDT and CDR2 YNNKEL (reference sequence). The CDR3, as DNA: TGTGCCAGCAGCCGACAGGGGGCATTCACTGAAGCTTTCTTT. As protein: CASSRQGAFTEAFF.

This chain joins TRBV7-9 and TRBJ1-2; weak D call: TRBD1 (6 bases). Germline V gives CDR1 SEHNR, CDR2 FQNEAQ (reference sequence). The CDR3 spans 12 residues. Deletions cut 5 bases from V and 5 bases from J, with 9 bases between. This CDR3 reads CASSVGQYGYTF. CDR3 bases: TGTGCCAGCAGCGTAGGACAGTATGGCTACACCTTC.

The J gene is TRBJ1-1, the V gene TRBV6-4; 8 bases match TRBD1. Germline assignment: CDR1 MRHNA and CDR2 SNTAGT. This CDR3 comprises 13 residues. The trim removed 4 bases at V and 4 bases at J, leaving 2 bases unmatched. The CDR3 sequence: CASSVGQGTEAFF. The CDR3 DNA reads as TGTGCCAGCAGTGTAGGACAGGGCACTGAAGCTTTCTTT.

The count of this clone is one. The CDR3 loop is CASRILLDTIYF. The CDR3 DNA reads as TGTGCCAGCAGGATTCTCCTAGACACCATATATTTT. V and J are TRBV6-5 and TRBJ1-3, with D hard to call. The CDR3 extends over 12 amino acids. Trimming took 6 bases from V and 8 from J, leaving 11 bases between them. Germline V gene data show CDR1 as MNHEY and CDR2 as SVGAGI.

The chain uses TRBV4-3 and TRBJ2-3; D is uncertain. Between the trimmed V and J ends, which lost 0 bases and 6 bases, there was a span of 7 bases. Germline V CDR1 and CDR2: LGHNA, YSLEER. This CDR3 is 13 amino acids long. The CDR3 sequence is CASSQDREDTQYF. CDR3 bases: TGCGCCAGCAGCCAAGATCGTGAGGATACGCAGTATTTT.

The chain couples TRBV18 to TRBJ1-2, with 9 bases that match TRBD1. J was trimmed by 8 bases and V by 3 bases; bases with no gene match: 7. This CDR3 has 14 amino acids. CDR1 is KGHSH and CDR2 is LQKENI in the germline V gene. The CDR3: CASSPGQGPLGYTF. In DNA, the CDR3 is TGTGCCAGCTCACCTGGACAGGGGCCGTTGGGCTACACCTTC.

The chain links TRBV19 to TRBJ2-7; perhaps TRBD1 as D (5 bases). V lost 7 bases and J lost 6, with 16 bases in between. CDR3 length: 13 amino acids. Germline CDR1 reads LNHDA; CDR2 reads SQIVND (reference sequence). The CDR3 loop is CASTGQGRIEQYF. CDR3 sequence (DNA): TGTGCCAGTACAGGCCAGGGTCGGATCGAGCAGTACTTC.

V and J are TRBV5-4 and TRBJ1-1; D is unresolved. V gave up 4 bases and J gave up 2 bases, with 9 bases separating them. This CDR3 has 13 amino acids. The germline CDR1 and CDR2 sequences are SGHNT and YYREEE (reference sequence). CDR3 DNA: TGTGCCAGCAGCCTGACAAAAAACACTGAAGCTTTCTTT. Its protein is CASSLTKNTEAFF.

The chain carries TRBV12-1 and TRBJ2-3; the table gives TRBD1 as D, unverified against the DNA. TRBV12-1 is annotated as a pseudogene. This CDR3 contains 17 residues. CDR3 nucleotide sequence: TGTGCCAGCAGCTTTGCGGCGACAGGGACTAGCACAGATACGCAGTATTTT. Its translation is CASSFAATGTSTDTQYF.

The genes are TRBV7-9 and TRBJ1-2; TRBD1 aligns across 9 bases. Germline CDR1 SEHNR, CDR2 FQNEAQ (reference sequence). The junction had 11 bases not matched to a gene; V was cut back by 4 bases and J by 5 bases. The CDR3 is made up of 16 amino acids. This CDR3 reads CASSSIPGQGGYGYTF. For the CDR3, the DNA is TGTGCCAGCAGCTCAATCCCGGGACAGGGCGGATATGGCTACACCTTC.

The genes are TRBV30 and TRBJ1-2; TRBD1 agrees at 8 bases. The CDR3 has 15 residues. V was clipped by 0 bases and J by 4 bases; unmatched bases: 7. Germline V gives CDR1 GTSNPN, CDR2 SVGIG (reference sequence). CDR3 sequence reads: CAWSVRRGQVYGYTF. The DNA of the CDR3 is TGTGCCTGGAGTGTACGAAGGGGACAGGTCTATGGCTACACCTTC. Filled out from reference TRBV30 and TRBJ1-2, the complete variable domain reads SQTIHQWPATLVQPVGSPLSLECTVEGTSNPNLYWYRQAAGRGLQLLFYSVGIGQISSEVPQNLSASRPQDRQFILSSKKLLLSDSGFYLCAWSVRRGQVYGYTFGSGTRLTVV.

The chain carries TRBV4-1 and TRBJ2-2; D is undetermined. This CDR3 has 16 amino acids. V was pared by 0 bases and J by 0 bases, with 8 bases between. The germline gives CDR1 MGHRA, CDR2 YSYEKL. The CDR3 nucleotides are TGCGCCAGCAGCCAAGAAGTTACTACGAACACCGGGGAGCTGTTTTTT. It translates to CASSQEVTTNTGELFF.

This clone was counted a few times. CDR3: CASSPRETRGDSNEKLFF. The CDR3 DNA reads as TGTGCCAGCTCACCACGTGAGACCAGGGGGGACTCTAATGAAAAACTGTTTTTT. This chain uses TRBV18 with TRBJ1-4; 7 positions match TRBD1. Unmatched junction bases numbered 11, after V lost 1 base and J lost 3 bases. From germline, CDR1 is KGHSH and CDR2 LQKENI. CDR3 length: 18 residues.

This clone has a single count. This chain joins TRBV11-2 and TRBJ2-1; D is unclear. The CDR3 length is 14 residues. Germline values: CDR1 SGHAT, CDR2 FQNNGV. The V end lost 2 bases, the J end lost 5 bases, and 10 bases lay between the germline ends. CDR3 region: CASSLISRNNEQFF. DNA of the CDR3: TGTGCCAGCAGCTTAATATCGCGGAACAATGAGCAGTTCTTC.

The chain is built from TRBV10-3 and TRBJ1-1, with D maybe TRBD1 (6 bases). This CDR3 has 12 residues. CDR1 ENHRY and CDR2 SYGVKD come from the germline V gene. V lost 5 bases, J lost 5 bases, and 9 bases lay in between. CDR3 residues: CAISSQGTEAFF. The CDR3, as DNA: TGTGCCATCAGTTCCCAGGGGACTGAAGCTTTCTTT.

CDR3 loop: CASSPPGTKSTDTQYF. The DNA of the CDR3 is TGTGCCAGCAGTCCTCCCGGGACTAAGAGCACAGATACGCAGTATTTT. This chain uses TRBV5-4 with TRBJ2-3, with 7 bases lining up with TRBD2. Unmatched junction bases numbered 9, after V lost 5 bases and J lost 0 bases. Germline assignment: CDR1 SGHNT and CDR2 YYREEE (reference sequence). This CDR3 comprises 16 residues.

This chain uses TRBV24-1 with TRBJ2-5, with 8 nucleotides matching TRBD2. The germline CDR1 and CDR2 sequences are KGHDR and SFDVKD. V was clipped by 2 bases and J by 5 bases; unmatched bases: 6. The CDR3 consists of 15 residues. CDR3 amino acids: CATSDSRGGGETQYF. The CDR3 DNA follows: TGTGCCACCAGTGATTCCCGGGGGGGCGGGGAGACCCAGTACTTC.

The chain couples TRBV7-9 to TRBJ1-3, with TRBD1 matching 9 bases. The germline CDR1 and CDR2 sequences are SEHNR and FQNEAQ (reference sequence). Trimming at V came to 0 bases and at J to 4 bases, leaving 4 bases not matched to a gene. CDR3 length: 16 residues. As DNA, the CDR3 is TGTGCCAGCAGCTTAGCCTCCGGGACAGGGGGAAACACCATATATTTT. The encoded protein is CASSLASGTGGNTIYF.

The CDR3 region has the DNA TGTGCCAGCCAGCAGTTGTGGGGGGGCCGGTACAATGAGCAGTTCTTC. Its translation: CASQQLWGGRYNEQFF. The rearrangement links TRBV7-2 to TRBJ2-1, with TRBD2 as a possible D gene (7 bases). Trimming cost V 8 bases and J 4 bases, with 21 bases left between them. Germline values: CDR1 SGHTA, CDR2 FQGNSA. This CDR3 region has 16 residues.

The rearrangement uses TRBV9 and TRBJ1-2; D not certain. CDR1 is SGDLS, CDR2 YYNGEE, per germline. The CDR3 covers 15 residues. With 4 bases removed from V and 0 bases from J, the gap between germline ends came to 13 bases. The CDR3 DNA follows: TGTGCCAGCAGCAAAAGCTCAACCCCTAACTATGGCTACACCTTC. Translated: CASSKSSTPNYGYTF.

The CDR3 loop reads CASSFEAGGPYEQYF. CDR3 in DNA: TGCGCCAGCAGCTTCGAGGCAGGGGGCCCCTACGAGCAGTACTTC. V usage is TRBV5-1 and J usage is TRBJ2-7; 8 bases are a match to TRBD1. The CDR3 length is 15 residues. Germline trimming cut 2 bases from V and 2 bases from J; bases unmatched to any gene: 6. CDR1 and CDR2 (germline): SGHRS, YFSETQ.

The V and J genes are TRBV6-4 and TRBJ2-5; D uncertain. The CDR3 is made up of 14 amino acids. With 2 bases removed from V and 4 bases from J, the gap between germline ends came to 11 bases. Germline values: CDR1 MRHNA, CDR2 SNTAGT. CDR3 nucleotides: TGTGCCAGCAGTGACCGCGGCCCCGGAGAGACCCAGTACTTC. This sequence encodes CASSDRGPGETQYF.

This clone is a singleton in its sample. V and J are TRBV12-3 or TRBV12-4 and TRBJ2-7; TRBD1 aligns across 8 bases. J was trimmed by 2 bases and V by 6 bases; bases with no gene match: 3. The CDR3 has 13 residues. The CDR3 region is CASRLTGAYEQYF. DNA of the CDR3: TGTGCCAGCAGACTGACAGGGGCCTACGAGCAGTACTTC.